The 6 T cell receptor beta chains listed next were all sequenced from one sample in a study of cytomegalovirus exposure and HLA in healthy donors. PCR employed 60 Vbeta and 13 Jbeta primers. Method: immunoSEQ multiplex PCR; TCRdb's copy keeps in-frame clones and lacks some. Of approximately 130,000 clones detected, about 85% appear once; the ten largest clones hold 1.7%. Sample: PBMCs. Receptors originate from a boy under 18 in good health and CMV-seronegative.

The chain has TRBV7-2 and TRBJ1-1; 7 bases are shared with TRBD1. V lost 5 bases to trimming and J lost 6 bases; unmatched junction nucleotides: 9. Germline lookup yields CDR1 SGHTA and CDR2 FQGNSA. This CDR3 is built from 14 residues. The CDR3 nucleotides are TGTGCCAGCAGCCCAAGGACGGGACAGCCTGAAGCTTTCTTT. As protein: CASSPRTGQPEAFF.

The chain combines TRBV30 with TRBJ2-5; 11 nucleotides line up with TRBD1. Looked up from germline, CDR1 is GTSNPN and CDR2 is SVGIG (reference sequence). The CDR3 spans 17 residues. J gave up 1 base and V 2 bases, and 9 bases lay outside the gene matches. DNA for the CDR3: TGTGCCTGGAGTTCCTACTCCGGGACAGGGGGCCAAGAGACCCAGTACTTC. This gives the protein CAWSSYSGTGGQETQYF.

This clone is a singleton in its sample. This sequence joins TRBV18 and TRBJ1-1; possibly TRBD1 for D (6 bases). The CDR3 spans 14 residues. Germline-derived CDR1 and CDR2 are KGHSH and LQKENI. Trimming took 5 bases from V and 6 from J, leaving 16 bases between them. CDR3 in amino acids: CASSSESRGAEAFF. CDR3 DNA sequence: TGTGCCAGCTCATCAGAGTCCAGGGGAGCTGAAGCTTTCTTT.

V usage is TRBV4-3 and J usage is TRBJ2-1; 8 bases match TRBD2. The length of the CDR3 is 16 residues. V lost 0 bases and J lost 5; bases outside the gene matches: 6. The germline gives CDR1 LGHNA, CDR2 YSLEER. The CDR3: CASSQETGTRNNEQFF. The CDR3 nucleotides read TGCGCCAGCAGCCAAGAAACTGGGACTAGAAACAATGAGCAGTTCTTC.

The rearrangement uses TRBV4-1 and TRBJ2-7; D not resolved. Germline V lookup: CDR1 MGHRA, CDR2 YSYEKL. Trimming stripped 4 bases from V and 2 bases from J, with 9 bases between. CDR3 length: 13 amino acids. This CDR3 reads CASSPGLAYEQYF. The DNA of the CDR3 is TGCGCCAGCAGCCCCGGGTTAGCCTACGAGCAGTACTTC.

This chain uses TRBV2 with TRBJ2-3; 7 nucleotides line up with TRBD2. The CDR3 length is 13 residues. CDR1 and CDR2 from the germline V gene are SNHLY and FYNNEI. Trimming took 11 bases from V and 2 from J; bases not matched to a gene: 7. CDR3 in DNA: TGTGCCGGAAGCCGGGACTACACAGATACGCAGTATTTT. Translation gives CAGSRDYTDTQYF.